This TCR beta chain is drawn from a study of T cells in Graves' hyperthyroidism and ophthalmopathy. Study-wide findings and caveats: Ophthalmopathy cases were set apart from stable hyperthyroidism by a 13 V-J model.

This clonotype has a count of ten or more. No antigen is known for it. Patients were excluded for uncontrolled infection, other autoimmune disease, pregnancy or lactation. V lost 9 bases and J lost 0, with 8 bases in between. The CDR3 covers 12 residues. The germline V gene has CDR1 MNHEY and CDR2 SVGAGI. Amplified TCR beta CDR3 regions derived from RNA transcripts. HTBI primers were employed in a first-round RT-PCR of the TCR CDR3. One entry per CDR3 protein results from TCRdb running MiXCR on the multiplex PCR reads. The table shows about 260,000 distinct CDR3 sequences, with approximately 16% occurring only once.

Sample: blood. This chain joins TRBV6-5 and TRBJ2-5; D gene unclear. This TCR derives from a woman aged 18-30 years with Graves' ophthalmopathy. For the CDR3, the DNA is TGTGCCAGTGCAAGGTACCAAGAGACCCAGTACTTC. This gives the protein CASARYQETQYF.